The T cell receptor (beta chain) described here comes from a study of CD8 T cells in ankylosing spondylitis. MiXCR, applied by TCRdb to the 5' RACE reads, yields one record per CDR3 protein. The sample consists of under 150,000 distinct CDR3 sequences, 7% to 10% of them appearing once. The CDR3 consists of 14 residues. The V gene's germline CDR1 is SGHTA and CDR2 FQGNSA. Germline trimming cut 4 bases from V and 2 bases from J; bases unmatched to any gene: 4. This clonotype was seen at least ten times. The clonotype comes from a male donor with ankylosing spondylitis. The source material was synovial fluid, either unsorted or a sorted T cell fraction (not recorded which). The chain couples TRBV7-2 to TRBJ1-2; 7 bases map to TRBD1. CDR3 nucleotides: TGTGCCAGCAGCTCCCGACAGGGAAACTATGGCTACACCTTC. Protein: CASSSRQGNYGYTF.